Presented here are 23 T cell receptor beta chains from one specimen sequenced in a study of CD8 T cells in ankylosing spondylitis. MiXCR, run by TCRdb on the 5' RACE reads, gives a single entry per CDR3 protein. The table lists about 250,000 distinct CDR3 sequences, 32% of them singletons. Sequencing input: blood, either unsorted or a sorted T cell fraction (not recorded which). These TCRs come from a male donor with ankylosing spondylitis or in good health (not recorded which).

The chain links TRBV20-1 to TRBJ2-1, with D tentatively TRBD2 (7 bases). V shed 3 bases and J shed 7 bases, with 19 bases lying between them. This CDR3 contains 15 residues. Germline CDR1 reads DFQATT; CDR2 reads SNEGSKA (reference sequence). CDR3 in DNA: TGCAGTGCTAGCTTACGGGGGGCACTTGGGAATGAGCAGTTCTTC. It is translated as CSASLRGALGNEQFF.

The chain combines TRBV5-6 with TRBJ1-6; TRBD1 matches at 7 bases. The CDR3 runs 15 residues. Trimming cost V 5 bases and J 7 bases; bases outside gene matches: 9. Germline V CDR1 and CDR2: SGHDT, YYEEEE. CDR3 sequence: CASSYDRVTNSPLHF. CDR3 nucleotide sequence: TGTGCCAGCAGTTACGACAGGGTGACGAATTCACCCCTCCACTTT.

This clonotype was seen only a few times. The chain couples TRBV29-1 to TRBJ2-7; 7 bases are shared with TRBD1. This CDR3 has 11 residues. V dropped 7 bases and J dropped 4; count of bases not matched to a gene: 4. Germline loops: CDR1 SQVTM, CDR2 ANQGSEA. Here the CDR3 DNA reads TGCAGCGGTACCAGGGGGTACGAGCAGTACTTC. It codes for CSGTRGYEQYF.

This chain joins TRBV7-2 and TRBJ2-2, with 11 nucleotides matching TRBD2. V shed 5 bases, J shed 3 bases, and the junction held 8 bases outside the gene matches. The germline CDR1 and CDR2 sequences are SGHTA and FQGNSA. CDR3 length equals 17 residues. The CDR3 sequence: CASSNVLAGAYTGELFF. As DNA, the CDR3 is TGTGCCAGCAGCAACGTACTAGCGGGGGCCTACACCGGGGAGCTGTTTTTT.

The table lists this clonotype with a few counts. The chain uses TRBV6-5 and TRBJ2-1; D unresolved. CDR1 is MNHEY, CDR2 SVGAGI, per germline. CDR3 length equals 15 residues. Trimming took off 0 bases at V and 6 bases at J, with 12 bases between the two ends. In nucleotides, the CDR3 is TGTGCCAGCAGTTACTCGATAGGGTTCTCCAATGAGCAGTTCTTC. Translating it yields CASSYSIGFSNEQFF.

In its sample, this clonotype was seen once. This chain joins TRBV7-2 and TRBJ2-4; possible D gene TRBD2, 6 bases. The germline CDR1 and CDR2 sequences are SGHTA and FQGNSA. The CDR3 has 15 amino acids. Trimming cost V 1 base and J 6 bases, with 13 bases left between them. CDR3 sequence reads: CASSLERTTINIQYF. The CDR3 nucleotides are TGTGCCAGCAGCTTAGAGAGGACTACCATAAACATTCAGTACTTC.

Note on this clonotype: Mismatch with germline at one junction end may stem from a read error. The chain is built from TRBV20-1 and TRBJ2-4, with D perhaps assigned TRBD1 or TRBD2 (5 bases each). Germline CDR1 DFQATT, CDR2 SNEGSKA (reference sequence). The CDR3 runs to 15 residues. CDR3 DNA: TGCAGTGCTAGAGGGTTGGGGGTTGGCAAAAACAGTCAGTACTTC. It translates to CSARGLGVGKNSQYF.

The J gene is TRBJ2-5, the V gene TRBV12-3 or TRBV12-4; 8 positions agree with TRBD1. V shed 3 bases, J shed 0 bases, and the junction held 6 bases outside the gene matches. The CDR3 runs 16 residues. The CDR3 nucleotides read TGTGCCAGCAGTTTGATACAGGGGGAGTACCAAGAGACCCAGTACTTC. Its translation is CASSLIQGEYQETQYF.

The J gene is TRBJ1-5, the V gene TRBV10-3, with D unresolved. This CDR3 is built from 14 residues. CDR1 and CDR2 from the germline V gene are ENHRY and SYGVKD. V was shortened by 2 bases and J by 4 bases, with 9 bases between the two germline ends. CDR3 in DNA: TGTGCCATCAGTGAGACACCCTCAAATCAGCCCCAGCATTTT. Translation gives CAISETPSNQPQHF.

V and J are TRBV29-1 and TRBJ2-5, with D possibly TRBD1 on 6 matching bases. The CDR3 is made up of 16 amino acids. Germline V CDR1 and CDR2: SQVTM, ANQGSEA. Deletions cut 1 base from V and 4 bases from J, with 19 bases between. CDR3 DNA sequence: TGCAGCGTTGAAGCCCTCGACAGGCCTAAAGGAGAGACCCAGTACTTC. Its translation is CSVEALDRPKGETQYF.

This rearrangement joins TRBV10-2 to TRBJ1-4; no reliable D call. The CDR3 contains 14 residues. Trimming left V 7 bases short and J 0 bases short, with 9 bases between. Germline assignment: CDR1 WSHSY and CDR2 SAAADI. The CDR3 here is CASKATSTNEKLFF. The CDR3, as DNA: TGCGCCAGCAAGGCAACTTCAACTAATGAAAAACTGTTTTTT.

The V and J genes are TRBV29-1 and TRBJ2-5; TRBD1 matches 9 bases. Trimming cost V 8 bases and J 3 bases; bases outside gene matches: 10. The CDR3 sequence is 14 residues long. The germline gives CDR1 SQVTM, CDR2 ANQGSEA. CDR3 in DNA: TGCAGCTCCATTCCCCGGGACAGGGAAGAGACCCAGTACTTC. It codes for CSSIPRDREETQYF.

The chain couples TRBV10-3 to TRBJ2-5; TRBD1 matches 9 bases. J lost 5 bases, V lost 6 bases, and 10 bases had no gene match. This CDR3 spans 15 amino acids. CDR1 ENHRY and CDR2 SYGVKD come from the germline V gene. The CDR3 bases are TGTGCCATCAGCCCCGGGACAGGGAGCTGGGAGACCCAGTACTTC. It yields the protein CAISPGTGSWETQYF.

The chain recombines TRBV11-2 with TRBJ2-1; 8 nucleotides agree with TRBD2. CDR3 length: 15 residues. The germline CDR1 and CDR2 sequences are SGHAT and FQNNGV. The ends lost 8 bases at V and 8 bases at J; junction bases unmatched: 14. The CDR3 bases are TGTGCCAGCGGCCCTCTAAGCGGGGGTAGGGATGAGCAGTTCTTC. This codes for CASGPLSGGRDEQFF.

This clonotype was recorded a few times. V usage is TRBV10-3 and J usage is TRBJ2-3, with 11 positions matching TRBD2. CDR1 and CDR2 (germline): ENHRY, SYGVKD. With 4 bases clipped from V and 2 bases from J, the junction kept 8 bases outside the gene matches. This CDR3 has 17 amino acids. The CDR3 DNA reads TGTGCCATCAGTGTTACTAGCGGGGGCGACAACACAGATACGCAGTATTTT. As protein: CAISVTSGGDNTDTQYF.

This chain uses TRBV5-1 with TRBJ2-3; 9 bases agree with TRBD2. The CDR3 has 14 amino acids. The V and J ends lost 4 bases and 3 bases, in that order; junction bases with no gene match: 3. Germline V gives CDR1 SGHRS, CDR2 YFSETQ. The CDR3 nucleotides read TGCGCCAGCAGCCGACTAGCGGAGACAGATACGCAGTATTTT. Its protein product is CASSRLAETDTQYF.

V gene TRBV6-2 or TRBV6-3 combines with J gene TRBJ2-7; 7 bases fit TRBD1. The CDR3 contains 15 residues. Trimming removed 1 base from V and 2 bases from J; junction bases left unmatched: 5. Germline assignment: CDR1 MNHEY and CDR2 SVGEGT. The CDR3 reads CASSYLQGMTYEQYF. CDR3 DNA: TGTGCCAGCAGTTACTTACAGGGGATGACCTACGAGCAGTACTTC.

The chain uses TRBV20-1 and TRBJ2-3, with a possible D match to TRBD2 (5 bases). Germline values: CDR1 DFQATT, CDR2 SNEGSKA (reference sequence). The CDR3 sequence is 13 residues long. V shed 5 bases and J shed 0 bases, with 9 bases lying between them. The CDR3 here is CSALEASTDTQYF. The CDR3 region has the DNA TGCAGTGCTCTGGAGGCGAGCACAGATACGCAGTATTTT.

This rearrangement joins TRBV9 to TRBJ2-3; TRBD2 is a possible D gene (5 bases). The CDR3 totals 14 residues. Per germline, CDR1 SGDLS and CDR2 YYNGEE. Trimming left V 0 bases short and J 4 bases short, with 9 bases between. CDR3 loop: CASSVDAGSDTQYF. The CDR3 region has the DNA TGTGCCAGCAGCGTAGACGCGGGCTCAGATACGCAGTATTTT.

This clonotype has more than one count but fewer than ten. J is TRBJ1-4 and V is TRBV20-1; TRBD1 matches 10 bases. The CDR3 is made up of 14 amino acids. Per germline, CDR1 DFQATT and CDR2 SNEGSKA (reference sequence). J lost 7 bases, V lost 3 bases, and 5 bases had no gene match. The CDR3 here is CSARLGQGSEKLFF. The CDR3 DNA reads as TGCAGTGCTAGGTTGGGACAGGGGAGTGAAAAACTGTTTTTT.

This clonotype was counted once. The chain combines TRBV12-3 or TRBV12-4 with TRBJ2-5; D remains unclear. Trimming took off 5 bases at V and 5 bases at J, with 12 bases between the two ends. The CDR3 length is 13 residues. CDR3 DNA: TGTGCCAGCAGTACCGACACGTACGAGACCCAGTACTTC. Protein: CASSTDTYETQYF.

J is TRBJ1-3 and V is TRBV12-3 or TRBV12-4, with 7 bases that match TRBD1. This CDR3 has 16 amino acids. V trimming: 3 bases; J trimming: 8 bases; junction bases outside the gene matches: 13. The chain's CDR3 is CASSFSTGTSWDTIYF. CDR3 sequence (DNA): TGTGCCAGCAGTTTTTCGACAGGGACCTCGTGGGACACCATATATTTT.

This clonotype was counted only a few times. V usage is TRBV7-2 and J usage is TRBJ2-5; 12 bases are a match to TRBD2. The CDR3 extends over 16 amino acids. V trimming: 1 base; J trimming: 5 bases; junction bases outside the gene matches: 5. The V gene's germline CDR1 is SGHTA and CDR2 FQGNSA. This chain's CDR3 is CASSLGGLAGSETQYF. The CDR3 nucleotides read TGTGCCAGCAGCTTAGGGGGACTAGCGGGTAGTGAGACCCAGTACTTC.